This TCR beta chain was sequenced during a study of blood T cell repertoires in COVID-19. At the level of the study: Acute and convalescent COVID-19 samples came from the United States, Italy and Spain. Sample material is recorded as cDNA or gDNA derived from T cells, B-cell-depleted T cells, or PBMCs.

In the authors' workflow: It was from reference gene primer amplification that nucleated cell counts were estimated. Sequenced by immunoSEQ multiplex PCR; TCRdb stores in-frame clones only, minus some. The V and J calls and clone size come from that table; D and trimming were worked out from the DNA. This table holds 70,000 or so clones, less than 95% found once. The CDR3 extends over 16 amino acids. The V and J ends lost 1 base and 1 base, in that order; junction bases with no gene match: 5. CDR1 and CDR2 from the germline V gene are MGHRA and YSYEKL. The sample taken for sequencing was peripheral blood. This chain connects TRBV4-1 to TRBJ1-1; 8 nucleotides align to TRBD1. This TCR was recovered from a woman under 30 with acute or convalescent COVID-19. CDR3 sequence reads: CASSQGPDRGNTEAFF. CDR3 DNA: TGCGCCAGCAGCCAAGGCCCCGACAGGGGGAACACTGAAGCTTTCTTT.